The rows below give T cell receptor beta chains drawn from one sample of a study of tumor and adjacent non-tumor tissue in lung cancer. Each CDR3 protein is one row after TCRdb ran MiXCR on the multiplex PCR reads. Of some 100,000 distinct CDR3 sequences listed, roughly two thirds are singletons. The sequencing sample was made of distant non-tumor lung tissue. Receptors were obtained from a man between 60 and 75 years old with non-small cell lung cancer. The CDR3 runs from the conserved cysteine through the conserved F or W. Each record gives: J gene, clone size, D gene, V gene, CDR3 protein, CDR3 DNA. The D gene is left open where the match is weak. Clone size is given for some rows only: seen once, a few or many times, or a class if the clone is expanded.

TRBJ2-1 | medium-sized | TRBD2 | TRBV29-1 | CSVGTSGRPNEQFF | TGCAGCGTGGGGACTAGCGGGAGACCCAATGAGCAGTTCTTC
TRBJ1-1 | - | - | TRBV6-5 | CASTHRVQNTEAFF | TGTGCCAGCACACACAGGGTGCAGAACACTGAGGCTTTCTTT
TRBJ2-5 | many | - | TRBV11-3 | CASSSLQGTQYF | TGCGCCAGCAGCTCGCTCCAAGGGACCCAGTACTTC
TRBJ1-1 | once | - | TRBV11-2 | CAGSGALNTKAFF | TGTGCCGGATCCGGGGCACTGAACACTAAAGCTTTCTTT
TRBJ2-2 | many | - | TRBV4-2 | CASSQESGLDTGELFF | TGTGCCAGCAGCCAAGAGTCGGGACTGGACACCGGGGAGCTGTTTTTT
TRBJ2-6 | - | - | TRBV10-3 | CAVSGTLSSGANVLTF | TGTGCCGTGTCAGGGACACTTAGCTCTGGGGCCAACGTCCTGACTTTC
TRBJ2-1 | many | TRBD2 | TRBV6-5 | CASSRAGELYNEQFF | TGTGCCAGCAGTAGAGCGGGGGAACTATACAATGAGCAGTTCTTC
TRBJ2-1 | - | TRBD2 | TRBV11-2 | CASSSGGTTNSQQFF | TGTGCCAGCAGCTCTGGGGGGACTACCAATAGCCAGCAGTTCTTC
TRBJ2-5 | - | - | TRBV29-1 | CSKSGTQETQYF | TGCAGCAAGTCGGGGACCCAAGAGACCCAGTACTTC
TRBJ2-5 | - | - | TRBV11-3 | CASCVYTTETQYF | TGTGCCAGCTGCGTGTACACAACAGAGACCCAGTACTTC
TRBJ2-5 | once | - | TRBV11-1 | CASSLGYAETQYF | TGTGCCAGCAGCTTAGGGTATGCGGAGACCCAGTACTTC
TRBJ1-1 | - | - | TRBV25-1 | CASNEGGKWNTEAFF | TGTGCCAGCAATGAAGGGGGGAAATGGAACACTGAAGCTTTCTTT
TRBJ2-5 | - | TRBD1 | TRBV12-3/TRBV12-4 | CASMTGLGNTQYF | TGTGCCAGCATGACAGGGTTGGGAAACACCCAGTACTTC
TRBJ2-7 | - | - | TRBV12-3/TRBV12-4 | CTSSFRHGPYEQYF | TGTACCAGCAGTTTCAGGCATGGTCCCTACGAGCAGTACTTC
TRBJ2-6 | many | - | TRBV6-6 | CASSDRLTEANVLTF | TGTGCCAGCTCTGACCGCTTGACGGAGGCCAACGTCCTGACTTTC
TRBJ2-1 | few | - | TRBV28 | CASTGTGGSGGSVDEQFF | TGTGCCAGCACTGGGACAGGGGGTAGCGGGGGGTCGGTGGATGAGCAGTTCTTC
TRBJ1-1 | many | TRBD1 | TRBV6-2/TRBV6-3 | CASSRWTGGSNTEAFF | TGTGCCAGCAGTCGCTGGACAGGGGGCTCCAACACTGAAGCTTTCTTT
TRBJ2-7 | - | TRBD2 | TRBV6-1 | CTSRKLGTSGGAGYKQYF | TGTACCAGCAGGAAACTCGGGACTAGCGGGGGGGCCGGCTACAAGCAGTACTTC
TRBJ2-1 | once | TRBD2 | TRBV4-2 | CASSQVGGSWYDEQFF | TGTGCCAGCAGCCAAGTAGGCGGGAGTTGGTACGATGAGCAGTTCTTC
TRBJ1-6 | - | - | TRBV5-5 | CASSSIGGGVNSPFHF | TGTGCCAGCAGTTCTATTGGAGGGGGGGTGAATTCACCCTTCCACTTT
TRBJ1-1 | few | - | TRBV5-1 | CASSLGVANTEAFF | TGCGCCAGCAGCTTGGGGGTCGCGAACACTGAAGCTTTCTTT
TRBJ1-6 | many | TRBD1 | TRBV4-1 | CASNSKTGDNSPLHF | TGCGCCAGCAACTCGAAGACAGGGGATAATTCACCCCTCCACTTT
TRBJ2-5 | - | - | TRBV20-1 | CSASAASSYGTQYF | TGCAGTGCTTCTGCGGCGAGCAGTTATGGGACCCAGTACTTC
TRBJ1-4 | few | - | TRBV7-9 | CASSQRTAEKLFF | TGTGCCAGCAGCCAAAGGACAGCTGAAAAACTGTTTTTT
TRBJ2-4 | - | - | TRBV20-1 | CSARGGPRLPQYF | TGCAGTGCTCGAGGGGGGCCAAGGCTTCCTCAGTACTTC
TRBJ2-3 | medium-sized | - | TRBV11-3 | CASSSGLATDTQYF | TGTGCCAGCAGCTCGGGACTTGCCACAGATACGCAGTATTTT
TRBJ2-3 | few | - | TRBV2 | CASSELSPLTDTQYF | TGTGCCAGCAGTGAACTTTCACCACTCACAGATACGCAGTATTTT
TRBJ2-2 | - | - | TRBV7-8 | CSSSLGTARELFF | TGTTCCAGCAGCCTAGGAACTGCCAGGGAGCTGTTTTTT
TRBJ2-5 | many | - | TRBV5-1 | CASSLGGSQETQYF | TGCGCCAGCAGCTTGGGCGGCAGTCAAGAGACCCAGTACTTC
TRBJ2-6 | - | TRBD1 | TRBV5-1 | CASGLLGGRSGANVLTF | TGCGCCAGCGGCTTGCTAGGGGGCAGATCTGGGGCCAACGTCCTGACTTTC
TRBJ1-1 | few | - | TRBV18 | CASSGNEAFF | TGTGCCAGCTCCGGGAATGAAGCTTTCTTT
TRBJ2-1 | many | - | TRBV5-4 | CASSLVGQNNEQFF | TGTGCCAGCAGCTTGGTCGGGCAGAACAATGAGCAGTTCTTC
TRBJ2-2 | - | - | TRBV28 | CASATSTGELFF | TGTGCTAGCGCCACAAGCACCGGGGAGCTGTTTTTT
TRBJ2-2 | - | - | TRBV10-3 | CAITGGSTGELFF | TGTGCCATCACTGGAGGGAGCACCGGGGAGCTGTTTTTT
TRBJ2-5 | once | - | TRBV11-2 | CASSLGSDWRQETQYF | TGTGCCAGCAGCTTAGGGAGTGACTGGAGGCAAGAGACCCAGTACTTC
TRBJ2-1 | - | - | TRBV11-3 | CASNSESLSNEQFF | TGTGCCAGCAACTCAGAATCACTATCCAATGAGCAGTTCTTC
TRBJ2-1 | - | - | TRBV12-3/TRBV12-4 | CASSPPRDGLDNEQFF | TGTGCCAGCAGTCCCCCCCGGGATGGTCTTGACAATGAGCAGTTCTTC
TRBJ2-1 | many | TRBD2 | TRBV5-4 | CASSFVTGRRNVNEQFF | TGTGCCAGCAGCTTTGTGACCGGGAGGAGGAATGTCAATGAGCAGTTCTTC
TRBJ2-3 | - | - | TRBV6-2/TRBV6-3 | CASSYGGASTDTQYF | TGTGCAAGCAGTTACGGCGGAGCTAGCACAGATACGCAGTATTTT
TRBJ2-7 | - | - | TRBV28 | CASSLSSAGWSYGQYF | TGTGCCAGCAGTTTAAGTTCGGCGGGCTGGTCCTACGGGCAGTACTTC
TRBJ2-1 | many | TRBD2 | TRBV20-1 | CSARVFTSDNEQFF | TGCAGTGCTAGAGTATTCACTAGCGACAATGAGCAGTTCTTC
TRBJ2-2 | - | - | TRBV11-2 | CASSTMATSIEELFF | TGTGCCAGCAGCACTATGGCCACCTCCATTGAGGAGCTGTTTTTT